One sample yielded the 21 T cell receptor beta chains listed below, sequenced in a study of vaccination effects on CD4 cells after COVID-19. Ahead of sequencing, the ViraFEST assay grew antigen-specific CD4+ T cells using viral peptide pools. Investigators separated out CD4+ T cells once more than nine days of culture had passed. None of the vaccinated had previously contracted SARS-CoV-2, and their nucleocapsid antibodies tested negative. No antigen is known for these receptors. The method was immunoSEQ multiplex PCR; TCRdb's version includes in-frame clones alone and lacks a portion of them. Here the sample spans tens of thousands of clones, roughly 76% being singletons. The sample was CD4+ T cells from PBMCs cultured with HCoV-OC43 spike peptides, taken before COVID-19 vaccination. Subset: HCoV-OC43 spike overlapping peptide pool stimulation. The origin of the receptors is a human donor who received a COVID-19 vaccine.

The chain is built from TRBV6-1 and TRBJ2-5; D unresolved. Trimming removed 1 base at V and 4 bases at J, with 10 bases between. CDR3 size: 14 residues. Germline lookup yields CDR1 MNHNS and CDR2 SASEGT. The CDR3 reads CASSEDRASETQYF. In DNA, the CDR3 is TGTGCCAGCAGTGAAGACAGAGCGTCAGAGACCCAGTACTTC.

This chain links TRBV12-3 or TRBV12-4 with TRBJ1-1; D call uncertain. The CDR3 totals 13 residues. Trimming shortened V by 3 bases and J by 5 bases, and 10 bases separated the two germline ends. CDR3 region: CASSFRAGTEAFF. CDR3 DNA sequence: TGTGCCAGCAGTTTTCGGGCGGGAACTGAAGCTTTCTTT.

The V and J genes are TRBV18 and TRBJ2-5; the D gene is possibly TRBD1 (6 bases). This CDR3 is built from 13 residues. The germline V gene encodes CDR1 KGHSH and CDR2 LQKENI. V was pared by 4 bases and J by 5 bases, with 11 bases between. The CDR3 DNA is TGTGCCAGCTCACTGGACAGAAAGGAGACCCAGTACTTC. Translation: CASSLDRKETQYF.

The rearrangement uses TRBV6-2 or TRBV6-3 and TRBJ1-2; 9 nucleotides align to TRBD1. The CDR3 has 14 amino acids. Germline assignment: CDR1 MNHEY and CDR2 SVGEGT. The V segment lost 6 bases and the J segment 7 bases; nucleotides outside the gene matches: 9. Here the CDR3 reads CASRYRDRVTGYTF. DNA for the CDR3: TGTGCCAGCAGGTACCGGGACAGGGTGACTGGCTACACCTTC.

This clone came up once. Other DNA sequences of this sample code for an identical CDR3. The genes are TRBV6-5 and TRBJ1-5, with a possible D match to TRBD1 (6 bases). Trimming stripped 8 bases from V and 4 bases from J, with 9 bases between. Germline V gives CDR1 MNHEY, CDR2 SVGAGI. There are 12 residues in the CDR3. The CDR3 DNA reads TGTGCCAGCCGCAGGGGAAATCAGCCCCAGCATTTT. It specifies CASRRGNQPQHF.

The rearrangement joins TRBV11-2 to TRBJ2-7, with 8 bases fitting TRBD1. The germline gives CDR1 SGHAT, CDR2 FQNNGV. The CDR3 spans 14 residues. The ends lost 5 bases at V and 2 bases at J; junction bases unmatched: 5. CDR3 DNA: TGTGCCAGCAGCACCCGACAGGGGCCCTACGAGCAGTACGTC. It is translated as CASSTRQGPYEQYV.

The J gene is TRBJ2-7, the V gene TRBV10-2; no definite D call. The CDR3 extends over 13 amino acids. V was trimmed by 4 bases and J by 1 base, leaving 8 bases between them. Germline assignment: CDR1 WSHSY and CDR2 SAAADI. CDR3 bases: TGCGCCAGCAGTGTAAGTAGATCCTACGAGCAGTACGTC. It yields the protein CASSVSRSYEQYV.

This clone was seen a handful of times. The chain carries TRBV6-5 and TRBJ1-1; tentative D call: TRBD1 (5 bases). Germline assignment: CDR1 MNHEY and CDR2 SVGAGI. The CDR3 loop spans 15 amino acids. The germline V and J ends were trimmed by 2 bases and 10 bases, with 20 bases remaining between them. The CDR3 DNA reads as TGTGCCAGCAGTTACGGGGACGCGAGGGGTGCTGGAGCTTTCTTT. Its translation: CASSYGDARGAGAFF.

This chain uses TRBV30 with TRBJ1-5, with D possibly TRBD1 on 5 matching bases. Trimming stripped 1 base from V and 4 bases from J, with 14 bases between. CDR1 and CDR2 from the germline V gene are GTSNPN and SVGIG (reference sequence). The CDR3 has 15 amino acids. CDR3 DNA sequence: TGTGCCTGGAGTGGAAGGGGATTTACGAATCAGCCCCAGCATTTT. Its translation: CAWSGRGFTNQPQHF.

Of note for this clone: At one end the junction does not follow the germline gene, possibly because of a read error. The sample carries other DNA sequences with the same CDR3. In nucleotides, the CDR3 is TGCGCCAGCAGTCAAGATGGATCACAGGGATATCAGCCCCAGCATTTT. This translates into CASSQDGSQGYQPQHF. The chain links TRBV4-1 to TRBJ1-5; D is possibly TRBD1 (6 bases). Germline V lookup: CDR1 MGHRA, CDR2 YSYEKL. The CDR3 runs 16 residues.

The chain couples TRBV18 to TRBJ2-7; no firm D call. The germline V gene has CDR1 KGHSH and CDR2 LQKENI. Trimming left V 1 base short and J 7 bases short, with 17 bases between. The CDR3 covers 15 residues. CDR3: CASSPQGSGYTEQYV. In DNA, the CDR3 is TGTGCCAGCTCACCACAGGGTTCAGGTTATACGGAGCAGTACGTC.

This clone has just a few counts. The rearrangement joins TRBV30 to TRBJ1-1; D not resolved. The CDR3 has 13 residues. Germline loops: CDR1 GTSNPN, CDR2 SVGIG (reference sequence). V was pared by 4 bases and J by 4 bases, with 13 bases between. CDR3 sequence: CAWTLFQGTEAFF. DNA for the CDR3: TGTGCCTGGACCCTCTTCCAAGGCACTGAAGCTTTCTTT.

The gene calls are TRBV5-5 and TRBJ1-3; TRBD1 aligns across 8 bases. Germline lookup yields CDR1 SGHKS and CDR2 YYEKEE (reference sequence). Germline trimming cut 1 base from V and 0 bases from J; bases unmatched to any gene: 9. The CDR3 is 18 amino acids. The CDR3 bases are TGTGCCAGCAGCTTGCGGAACAGGGGGATATACTCTGGAAACACCATATATTTT. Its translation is CASSLRNRGIYSGNTIYF.

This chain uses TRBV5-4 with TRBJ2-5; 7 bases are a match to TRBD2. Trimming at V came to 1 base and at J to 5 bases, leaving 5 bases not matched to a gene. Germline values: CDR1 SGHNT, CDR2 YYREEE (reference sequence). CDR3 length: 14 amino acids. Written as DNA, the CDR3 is TGTGCCAGCAGCTTGTCAAGCGGGGTTGAGACCCAGTACTTC. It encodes CASSLSSGVETQYF.

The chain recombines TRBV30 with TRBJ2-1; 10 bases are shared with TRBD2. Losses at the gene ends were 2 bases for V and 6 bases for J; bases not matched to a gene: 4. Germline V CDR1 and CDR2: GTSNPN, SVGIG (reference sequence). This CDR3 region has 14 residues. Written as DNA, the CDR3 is TGTGCCTGGAGTTTGGAGCGGGGGGGCAATGAGCAGTTCTTC. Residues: CAWSLERGGNEQFF.

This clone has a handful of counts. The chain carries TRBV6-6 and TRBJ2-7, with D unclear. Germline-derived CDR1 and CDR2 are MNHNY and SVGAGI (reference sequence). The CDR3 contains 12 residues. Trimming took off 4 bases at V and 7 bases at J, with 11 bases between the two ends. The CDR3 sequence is CASSFSNGEQYV. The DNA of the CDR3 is TGTGCCAGCAGTTTTTCAAACGGGGAGCAGTACGTC.

The CDR3 DNA reads as TGTGCCAGCAGTTCCCAATACGAGCAGTACGTC. It yields the protein CASSSQYEQYV. The chain joins TRBV6-2 or TRBV6-3 to TRBJ2-7; D remains ambiguous. The V gene lost 4 bases and the J gene lost 4 bases, with 5 bases spanning the gap. Germline V gene sequence: CDR1 MNHEY, CDR2 SVGEGT. The CDR3 has 11 amino acids.

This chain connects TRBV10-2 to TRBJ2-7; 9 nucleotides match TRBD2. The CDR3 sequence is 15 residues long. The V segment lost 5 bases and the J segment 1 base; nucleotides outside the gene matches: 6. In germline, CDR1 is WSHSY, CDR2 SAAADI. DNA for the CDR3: TGCGCCAGCAGTCAAACTAGCGGGTATTCCTACGAGCAGTACGTC. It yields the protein CASSQTSGYSYEQYV.

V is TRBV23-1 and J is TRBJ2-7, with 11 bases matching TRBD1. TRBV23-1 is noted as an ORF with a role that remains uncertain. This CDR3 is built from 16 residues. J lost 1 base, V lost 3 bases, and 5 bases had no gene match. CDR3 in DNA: TGCGCCAGCAGTCACTCCGGGACAGGGGGTTCCTACGAGCAGTACGTC. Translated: CASSHSGTGGSYEQYV.

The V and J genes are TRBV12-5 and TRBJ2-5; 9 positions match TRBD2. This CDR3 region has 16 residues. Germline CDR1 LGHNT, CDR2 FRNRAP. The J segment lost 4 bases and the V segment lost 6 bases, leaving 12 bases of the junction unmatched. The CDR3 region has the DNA TGTGCTAGTGGCAATAGCGGGGGCCCCGCTGGAGAGACCCAGTACTTC. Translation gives CASGNSGGPAGETQYF.

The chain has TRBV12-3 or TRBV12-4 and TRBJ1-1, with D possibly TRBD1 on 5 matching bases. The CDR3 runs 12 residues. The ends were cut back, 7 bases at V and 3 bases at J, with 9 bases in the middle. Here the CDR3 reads CASTQGYTEAFF. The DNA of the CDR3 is TGTGCCAGCACCCAGGGTTACACTGAAGCTTTCTTT.